Sequencing of this TCR beta chain was carried out in a study of CD8+CD57+ T cells in acquired aplastic anemia. Study background: The sorted CD4+ and CD8+ cells yielded an average around 3 ug of DNA.

Both TCR beta VDJ combination and CDR3 sequence profiling were carried out. Genomic DNA was the template for this profiling. TCRdb used MiXCR to reprocess the reads, holding one entry per CDR3 protein. The sample lists some 170,000 distinct CDR3 sequences, 35% to 55% seen once, with 1.1% in the top ten. Regarding the study as a whole: With respect to CD8+ Simpson's diversity, patients and controls did not differ significantly. Patients and controls had in common 25 to 30 CD8+ CDR3 sequences.

This clonotype was recorded many times. Its antigen is unidentified. Losses at the gene ends were 6 bases for V and 3 bases for J; bases not matched to a gene: 7. Looked up from germline, CDR1 is SQVTM and CDR2 is ANQGSEA. This CDR3 comprises 14 residues. The V and J genes are TRBV29-1 and TRBJ1-5; 8 bases are shared with TRBD1. The sequence came from a human donor in good health. Source material: sorted CD4+, CD8+, or CD8+CD57+ T cells (not recorded which) from PBMCs. This CDR3 is CSVLTGAINQPQHF. The DNA of the CDR3 is TGCAGCGTGCTGACAGGGGCGATCAATCAGCCCCAGCATTTT. The full variable domain, rest sourced from reference TRBV29-1 and TRBJ1-5, is SAVISQKPSRDICQRGTSLTIQCQVDSQVTMMFWYRQQPGQSLTLIATANQGSEATYESGFVIDKFPISRPNLTFSTLTVSNMSPEDSSIYLCSVLTGAINQPQHFGDGTRLSIL.